This is a list of T cell receptor beta chains from one sample in a study of immune cell composition in non-small cell lung cancer. The protocol was immunoSEQ multiplex PCR, while the TCRdb copy is restricted to in-frame clones and leaves out a portion. The sample includes around 730 clones, roughly 88% of them seen just once. Sequences were obtained from non-adjacent lung tissue. The source is a human donor with non-small cell lung cancer. Both conserved end residues are part of each CDR3. D genes are given only for firm matches. Some rows mark clone size as missing; the rest say once, few, many or name a class of expanded clone.

D gene	clone size	V gene	J gene	CDR3 protein	CDR3 DNA
NA	NA	TRBV29-1	TRBJ1-5	CSVEDRGQPQHF	TGCAGCGTTGAAGATCGGGGTCAGCCCCAGCATTTT
TRBD1	NA	TRBV5-1	TRBJ1-2	CASSQGTGDNYGYTF	TGCGCCAGCAGCCAGGGGACAGGGGATAACTATGGCTACACCTTC
TRBD2	NA	TRBV19	TRBJ2-2	CASRPGLATGELFF	TGTGCCAGTAGGCCGGGACTAGCTACCGGGGAGCTGTTTTTT
NA	few	TRBV10-3	TRBJ1-4	CAISESRGGPLGTGKKLFF	TGTGCCATCAGTGAGTCGAGAGGGGGACCGCTGGGGACGGGGAAAAAACTGTTTTTT
NA	NA	TRBV4-3	TRBJ1-5	CASSQGFGSNQPQHF	TGCGCCAGCAGCCAAGGGTTCGGTAGCAATCAGCCCCAGCATTTT
TRBD2	few	TRBV2	TRBJ2-1	CASSPSLAGGNNEQFF	TGTGCCAGCAGTCCGTCTCTAGCGGGGGGAAACAATGAGCAGTTCTTC
TRBD2	NA	TRBV29-1	TRBJ2-1	CSVGGLSGGAGNEQFF	TGCAGCGTTGGGGGGCTTAGCGGGGGGGCGGGTAATGAGCAGTTCTTC
NA	NA	TRBV7-6	TRBJ2-1	CASSSGLENEQFF	TGTGCCAGCAGCTCGGGGTTGGAAAATGAGCAGTTCTTC
TRBD2	NA	TRBV11-2	TRBJ2-3	CASSPWTSSTDTQYF	TGTGCCAGCAGCCCCTGGACTAGTAGCACAGATACGCAGTATTTT
NA	NA	TRBV18	TRBJ1-3	CASSPVSPSSGNTIYF	TGTGCCAGCTCACCAGTGAGTCCGAGCTCTGGAAACACCATATATTTT
TRBD2	NA	TRBV9	TRBJ2-3	CASSVGLQRGGGDTQYF	TGTGCCAGCAGCGTAGGTTTGCAGCGGGGGGGAGGAGATACGCAGTATTTT
TRBD1	NA	TRBV6-5	TRBJ2-7	CASSLTGTYEQYF	TGTGCCAGCAGCCTGACAGGGACCTACGAGCAGTACTTC
TRBD1	NA	TRBV28	TRBJ1-1	CASSLRGAGGLDTEAFF	TGTGCCAGCAGTTTAAGGGGGGCAGGGGGGCTCGACACTGAAGCTTTCTTT
TRBD2	NA	TRBV11-2	TRBJ2-1	CASTRTSGGFGDEQFF	TGTGCCAGCACGAGGACTAGCGGGGGGTTCGGAGATGAGCAGTTCTTC
NA	NA	TRBV19	TRBJ1-6	CASSIGESSYNSPLHF	TGTGCCAGTAGTATTGGAGAAAGCTCCTATAATTCACCCCTCCACTTT
TRBD1	once	TRBV5-4	TRBJ2-2	CASGTGGTGELFF	TGTGCCAGCGGGACAGGGGGCACCGGGGAGCTGTTTTTT
TRBD2	NA	TRBV18	TRBJ2-5	CASSYDSGGETQYF	TGTGCCAGCTCCTACGATTCGGGGGGAGAGACCCAGTACTTC
NA	few	TRBV4-1	TRBJ1-1	CASSQGTALGAFF	TGCGCCAGCAGCCAAGGGACAGCCTTGGGGGCTTTCTTT
TRBD1	NA	TRBV2	TRBJ2-1	CASSVRGTGGIDEQFF	TGTGCCAGCAGTGTCCGAGGGACAGGGGGCATCGATGAGCAGTTCTTC